Below are 20 T cell receptor beta chains sequenced from a single sample in a study of blood T cell repertoires in COVID-19. Only in-frame clones appear in the TCRdb table, and some are missing; sequencing was by immunoSEQ multiplex PCR. The data show about 73,000 clones, 75% to 85% seen once. The sequenced sample consisted of peripheral blood. These receptors originate from a woman aged 55-75 years with acute or convalescent COVID-19.

This chain links TRBV7-2 with TRBJ2-7; 11 bases match TRBD2. Germline V gene lookup returns CDR1 SGHTA and CDR2 FQGNSA. The CDR3 sequence is 16 residues long. V was pared by 2 bases and J by 5 bases, with 8 bases of the junction left unmatched. CDR3 DNA sequence: TGTGCCAGCAGCTTAAGTGTGACTAGCGGGGACCACGAGCAGTACTTC. Translated: CASSLSVTSGDHEQYF.

This chain uses TRBV6-5 with TRBJ1-6; the D gene is possibly TRBD1 (6 bases). Trimming stripped 8 bases from V and 5 bases from J, with 13 bases between. Germline CDR1 and CDR2: MNHEY and SVGAGI. The CDR3 spans 14 residues. CDR3 nucleotide sequence: TGTGCCAGCTTTTTGGGGGCTAATAATTCACCCCTCCACTTT. This sequence encodes CASFLGANNSPLHF.

This chain uses TRBV21-1 with TRBJ2-1; the table's D gene call, TRBD1, was not cross checked with the DNA. TRBV21-1 is a pseudogene segment. The CDR3 contains 22 residues. CDR3 sequence: CASSKAKSGTGKIRGAYNEQFF. The CDR3 DNA follows: TGTGCCAGCAGCAAAGCAAAGAGCGGGACAGGGAAAATCAGGGGAGCCTACAATGAGCAGTTCTTC.

This sequence joins TRBV29-1 and TRBJ2-7, with 8 bases matching TRBD1. The junction had 6 bases not matched to a gene; V was cut back by 6 bases and J by 2 bases. Germline V gene sequence: CDR1 SQVTM, CDR2 ANQGSEA. The length of the CDR3 is 13 residues. The CDR3: CSVATGAAYEQYF. In DNA form, the CDR3 reads TGCAGCGTAGCGACAGGGGCTGCCTACGAGCAGTACTTC.

V is TRBV19 and J is TRBJ1-1; D unresolved. This CDR3 has 13 amino acids. Germline loops: CDR1 LNHDA, CDR2 SQIVND (reference sequence). V was trimmed by 4 bases and J by 5 bases, leaving 11 bases between them. CDR3: CASSRWAETEAFF. Here the CDR3 DNA reads TGTGCCAGTAGTAGGTGGGCCGAGACTGAAGCTTTCTTT.

This sequence joins TRBV4-1 and TRBJ1-4; D ambiguous. V lost 1 base, J lost 6 bases, and 9 bases lay in between. The CDR3 covers 14 residues. Germline-derived CDR1 and CDR2 are MGHRA and YSYEKL. DNA of the CDR3: TGCGCCAGCAGCCAAGGGGAGAGGGATGAAAAACTGTTTTTT. Protein: CASSQGERDEKLFF.

The chain couples TRBV13 to TRBJ2-7, with 8 bases aligning to TRBD2. V gave up 7 bases and J gave up 1 base; unmatched junction bases: 12. Germline V CDR1 and CDR2: PRHDT, FYEKMQ (reference sequence). The CDR3 contains 16 residues. In DNA, the CDR3 is TGTGCCAGCAAGAGGGCGGGGGGTGAGACTTCCTACGAGCAGTACTTC. Protein product: CASKRAGGETSYEQYF.

The gene calls are TRBV9 and TRBJ2-1, with TRBD2 matching 7 bases. The V and J ends lost 1 base and 1 base, in that order; junction bases with no gene match: 5. The V gene's germline CDR1 is SGDLS and CDR2 YYNGEE. The CDR3 totals 16 residues. This CDR3 reads CASSVMGRGSYNEQFF. The CDR3, as DNA: TGTGCCAGCAGCGTAATGGGGCGGGGGTCCTACAATGAGCAGTTCTTC. Together with reference TRBV9 and TRBJ2-1, the CDR3 gives the full variable domain: DSGVTQTPKHLITATGQRVTLRCSPRSGDLSVYWYQQSLDQGLQFLIQYYNGEERAKGNILERFSAQQFPDLHSELNLSSLELGDSALYFCASSVMGRGSYNEQFFGPGTRLTVL.

Comment on this clone: The sample holds other DNA sequences that translate to the same CDR3. The chain carries TRBV6-1 and TRBJ2-2; 14 bases are shared with TRBD2. CDR1 is MNHNS, CDR2 SASEGT, per germline. V shed 4 bases, J shed 7 bases, and the junction held 8 bases outside the gene matches. The CDR3 is made up of 17 amino acids. CDR3 nucleotides: TGTGCCAGCAGTGGTCGTAGACTAGCGGGGGGGAGCGGGGAGCTGTTTTTT. This codes for CASSGRRLAGGSGELFF.

This clone has a single count. The chain uses TRBV4-2 and TRBJ1-4; unclear D gene. Germline V gene sequence: CDR1 LGHNA, CDR2 YNFKEQ. The CDR3 sequence is 12 residues long. Trimming stripped 4 bases from V and 11 bases from J, with 11 bases between. As DNA, the CDR3 is TGTGCCAGCAGCCTGGGAGGCGGGAAACTGTTTTTT. Its protein is CASSLGGGKLFF.

The rearrangement links TRBV19 to TRBJ1-5, with 9 nucleotides matching TRBD1. There are 15 residues in the CDR3. CDR1 and CDR2 (germline): LNHDA, SQIVND (reference sequence). V dropped 7 bases and J dropped 0; count of bases not matched to a gene: 4. CDR3 sequence reads: CASKRDRVSNQPQHF. The CDR3 DNA is TGTGCCAGTAAAAGGGACAGGGTTAGCAATCAGCCCCAGCATTTT.

The chain has TRBV12-2 and TRBJ1-2; TRBD1 is taken as the D call from the table, unchecked against the DNA. TRBV12-2 is tagged as a pseudogene. This CDR3 comprises 18 residues. The CDR3 coding sequence is TGTGCAAGTCGCCTTATTGGGACAGGGTTAGGTAAAGACTATGGCTACACCTTC. Translation: CASRLIGTGLGKDYGYTF.

The chain couples TRBV5-1 to TRBJ1-5; D might be TRBD1 (6 bases). V was trimmed by 3 bases and J by 4 bases, leaving 11 bases between them. CDR1 is SGHRS, CDR2 YFSETQ, per germline. This CDR3 comprises 14 residues. The CDR3, as DNA: TGCGCCAGCAGCTCCGGGACACCGAATCAGCCCCAGCATTTT. Its protein is CASSSGTPNQPQHF. Supplemented by reference TRBV5-1 and TRBJ1-5, the full variable domain reads KAGVTQTPRYLIKTRGQQVTLSCSPISGHRSVSWYQQTPGQGLQFLFEYFSETQRNKGNFPGRFSGRQFSNSRSEMNVSTLELGDSALYLCASSSGTPNQPQHFGDGTRLSIL.

V and J are TRBV29-1 and TRBJ1-4; D is uncertain. The V end was cut by 3 bases, the J end by 0 bases, with 11 bases between. This CDR3 comprises 15 residues. CDR1 SQVTM and CDR2 ANQGSEA come from the germline V gene. The CDR3 bases are TGCAGCGTTGAGGTGACACACCCAACTAATGAAAAACTGTTTTTT. It codes for CSVEVTHPTNEKLFF.

This clone has only a few counts. The rearrangement links TRBV5-4 to TRBJ2-7, with TRBD1 matching over 12 bases. V was clipped by 4 bases and J by 4 bases; unmatched bases: 3. This CDR3 is built from 14 residues. From germline, CDR1 is SGHNT and CDR2 YYREEE (reference sequence). The chain's CDR3 is CASSMGQGAYEQYF. CDR3 nucleotides: TGTGCCAGCAGCATGGGACAGGGGGCGTACGAGCAGTACTTC.

The chain couples TRBV10-2 to TRBJ1-6, with 7 bases matching TRBD1. This CDR3 has 13 amino acids. The V and J ends lost 8 bases and 7 bases, in that order; junction bases with no gene match: 5. The germline CDR1 and CDR2 sequences are WSHSY and SAAADI. CDR3 DNA: TGCGCCAGCGGGGACAGTCTGAATTCACCCCTCCACTTT. This sequence encodes CASGDSLNSPLHF.

The J gene is TRBJ1-2, the V gene TRBV5-1; D possibly corresponds to TRBD1 (6 bases). Per the germline V gene, CDR1 is SGHRS and CDR2 is YFSETQ. The CDR3 totals 16 residues. The V end was cut by 3 bases, the J end by 5 bases, with 20 bases between. The CDR3 nucleotides read TGCGCCAGCAGCTATTATGGGGACAATCCCCTATATGGCTACACCTTC. As protein: CASSYYGDNPLYGYTF. The full variable domain, rest sourced from reference TRBV5-1 and TRBJ1-2, is KAGVTQTPRYLIKTRGQQVTLSCSPISGHRSVSWYQQTPGQGLQFLFEYFSETQRNKGNFPGRFSGRQFSNSRSEMNVSTLELGDSALYLCASSYYGDNPLYGYTFGSGTRLTVV.

This chain's CDR3 is CASSEFWWDRGGYTF. For the CDR3, the DNA is TGCGCCAGCAGTGAGTTCTGGTGGGACAGAGGAGGCTACACCTTC. This rearrangement joins TRBV10-1 to TRBJ1-2, with 7 bases identical to TRBD1. Germline CDR1 and CDR2: WNHNN and SYGVQD (reference sequence). CDR3 length equals 15 residues. The V and J ends lost 1 base and 8 bases, in that order; junction bases with no gene match: 10.

The chain is built from TRBV19 and TRBJ1-1, with 7 bases lining up with TRBD1. Per germline, CDR1 LNHDA and CDR2 SQIVND (reference sequence). The CDR3 totals 15 residues. J gave up 0 bases and V 8 bases, and 9 bases lay outside the gene matches. CDR3 sequence (DNA): TGTGCCAGTGGGCCGGGACAGAGGTTGAACACTGAAGCTTTCTTT. Translated, it gives CASGPGQRLNTEAFF.

This chain uses TRBV10-2 with TRBJ1-1; D unclear. Trimming left V 5 bases short and J 1 base short, with 11 bases between. The CDR3 sequence is 14 residues long. CDR1 WSHSY and CDR2 SAAADI come from the germline V gene. The CDR3 sequence is CASSTSTGNTEAFF. As DNA, the CDR3 is TGCGCCAGCAGTACCTCCACGGGGAACACTGAAGCTTTCTTT.